This is a list of T cell receptor beta chains from one sample in a study of blood T cell repertoires in COVID-19. The assay was immunoSEQ multiplex PCR, and TCRdb's table has in-frame clones only and misses some. This table holds about 430,000 clones, 75% to 90% found once. The sequenced material came from PBMCs or T cells enriched from blood (not recorded which). The origin of the receptors is a man aged 25-40 years who had recovered from COVID-19. CDR3s include the opening cysteine and the closing phenylalanine or tryptophan. D genes are given only for firm matches. Part of the rows lack a size; the others show once, few, many or a class for expanded clones.

v_gene	abundance	j_gene	d_gene	CDR3nt	CDR3aa
TRBV28	-	TRBJ2-5	TRBD2	TGTGCCAGCAACCGAGCGGGAGTGAAAGAGACCCAGTACTTC	CASNRAGVKETQYF
TRBV21-1	-	TRBJ1-5	-	TGTGCCAGCAGCAAAAAGTATGTCGGACAGAAGGACCAGCCCCAGCATTTT	CASSKKYVGQKDQPQHF
TRBV5-1	-	TRBJ2-3	TRBD2	TGCGCCAGCAGCCGAGCGGGAGGGCAAAGCACAGATACGCAGTATTTT	CASSRAGGQSTDTQYF
TRBV5-1	once	TRBJ2-5	-	TGCGCCAGCAGCTTGGACACTACGAGGGTAAAAGAGACCCAGTACTTC	CASSLDTTRVKETQYF
TRBV27	-	TRBJ2-7	TRBD1	TGTGCCAGCAGACAGGGGGTTTCCTACGAGCAGTACTTC	CASRQGVSYEQYF
TRBV29-1	-	TRBJ1-3	-	TGCAGCGCTTTTCTCAGGGGCGGAAACACCATATATTTT	CSAFLRGGNTIYF
TRBV5-1	-	TRBJ2-5	-	TGCGCCAGCAGTTATTCCGGGACAACAAACCATCCGGGGACCCAGTACTTC	CASSYSGTTNHPGTQYF
TRBV6-5	-	TRBJ1-6	-	TGTGCCAGCAGTTCCCTACAGGGCAATTCACCCCTCCACTTT	CASSSLQGNSPLHF
TRBV6-5	-	TRBJ1-6	TRBD1	TGTGCCACTCAGACCGGGACAGGGGGTTCACCCCTCCACTTT	CATQTGTGGSPLHF
TRBV2	-	TRBJ1-1	TRBD1	TGTGCCAGCAGTTATCGGACAGGGCAGAACACTGAAGCTTTCTTT	CASSYRTGQNTEAFF
TRBV18	few	TRBJ2-2	-	TGTGCCAGCTCACCCCAGGGCAACACCGGGGAGCTGTTTTTT	CASSPQGNTGELFF
TRBV3-1/TRBV3-2	-	TRBJ2-1	-	TGTGCCAGCAGCCAAGGGGACTCCCTCTACAATGAGCAGTTCTTC	CASSQGDSLYNEQFF
TRBV2	-	TRBJ1-2	TRBD1	TGTGCCAGCATTTCCGACAGGGCATATGGCTACACCTTC	CASISDRAYGYTF
TRBV5-1	-	TRBJ2-5	-	TGCGCCAGCAGCTTGGCCAAAGGGGCCAGGGGAGAGACCCAGTACTTC	CASSLAKGARGETQYF
TRBV28	-	TRBJ1-1	-	TGTGCCAGCAGTTTATTCCGGGGGTCGGAAGCTTTCTTT	CASSLFRGSEAFF
TRBV21-1	-	TRBJ2-2	-	TGTGCCAGCAGCAAAGCACGACTAGCGGGGGAGGCCGGGGAGCTGTTTTTT	CASSKARLAGEAGELFF
TRBV24-1	-	TRBJ2-3	-	TGTGCCACCAGTGACGAATACGAGTACACAGATACGCAGTATTTT	CATSDEYEYTDTQYF
TRBV11-2	-	TRBJ2-2	-	TGTGCCAGCAGCTTAGAAAGACAGCCCACCGGGGAGCTGTTTTTT	CASSLERQPTGELFF
TRBV7-8	-	TRBJ2-5	-	TGTGCCAGCAGCTTAGGAGAAGAGACCCAGTACTTC	CASSLGEETQYF
TRBV10-1	-	TRBJ1-2	-	TGCGCCAACTGTAACTATGGCTACACCTTC	CANCNYGYTF
TRBV18	-	TRBJ2-3	-	TGTGCCAGCTCACCACGGGCCATCGGTCCCTCCACAGATACGCAGTATTTT	CASSPRAIGPSTDTQYF
TRBV5-1	-	TRBJ1-2	TRBD1	TGCGCCAGCAGCACCAGGACAGGGGTCTATGGCTACACCTTC	CASSTRTGVYGYTF
TRBV28	few	TRBJ1-5	-	TGTGCCGTTTTGCCAGGGGCGGGTCAGCCCCAGCATTTT	CAVLPGAGQPQHF
TRBV23-1	-	TRBJ2-7	-	TGCGCCAGCAGTGACCAAGGACTTGAGGTGGCCGAGCAGTACTTC	CASSDQGLEVAEQYF
TRBV28	-	TRBJ1-1	-	TGTGCCAGCAGAACTACAACCCACATCACTGAAGCTTTCTTT	CASRTTTHITEAFF
TRBV19	-	TRBJ1-5	-	TGTGCCAGTACCTACACAGGGATGAGGTCCAACCAGCCCCAGCATTTT	CASTYTGMRSNQPQHF
TRBV7-2	-	TRBJ1-5	-	TGTGCCAGCAGCCTCAGGGGTCCCAATCAGCCCCAGCATTTT	CASSLRGPNQPQHF
TRBV10-2	-	TRBJ1-1	-	TGCGCCAGCAGTGAGGGGACAACACGGCCAGCTTTCTTT	CASSEGTTRPAFF
TRBV5-1	-	TRBJ2-5	TRBD2	TGCGCCAGCAGCTTGTTCGGGAGGGCCGGGGAGACCCAGTACTTC	CASSLFGRAGETQYF
TRBV19	-	TRBJ2-5	TRBD2	TGTGCCAGTGGGGGACTAGCGGGAGAGACCCAGTACTTC	CASGGLAGETQYF
TRBV28	once	TRBJ2-1	-	TGTGCCAGCAGTTTATTGGCAGGGATGACCGCTTTAGAGTCGGATGAGCAGTTCTTC	CASSLLAGMTALESDEQFF
TRBV12-5	few	TRBJ1-4	TRBD1	TGTGCTAGTGGACGTGGACAGGGGGCATCTTTTGAAAAACTGTTTTTT	CASGRGQGASFEKLFF
TRBV3-1/TRBV3-2	many	TRBJ1-1	TRBD1	TGTGCCAGCACGACAGGGGGCACCACAGAAGCTTTCTTT	CASTTGGTTEAFF
TRBV19	-	TRBJ2-3	TRBD2	TGTGCCAGTAGTCTGCTTACTAGCGGGGGGGCAGATACGCAGTATTTT	CASSLLTSGGADTQYF
TRBV19	-	TRBJ1-2	-	TGTGCCAGTAGTACAGCAACAGGGAAAGGAGCCTATGGCTACACCTTC	CASSTATGKGAYGYTF
TRBV7-2	-	TRBJ2-1	TRBD2	TGTGCCAGCAGTTGGACTAGCGGCGTTACTAACAATGAGCAGTTCTTC	CASSWTSGVTNNEQFF
TRBV5-1	few	TRBJ2-7	TRBD1	TGCGCCAGCAGCTTGACCCTCCCGGGACAGGACCCCCTAGGGTGGAGTGAGCAGTACTTC	CASSLTLPGQDPLGWSEQYF
TRBV5-1	few	TRBJ2-1	TRBD2	TGCGCCAGCAGCCCCGAGGCACCGACTAGCGGGAGGGCGTTCTTC	CASSPEAPTSGRAFF
TRBV6-5	-	TRBJ1-6	-	TGTGCCACCTGGCAGGGGAATTCACCCCTCCACTTT	CATWQGNSPLHF
TRBV5-6	once	TRBJ2-7	TRBD1	TGTGCCAGCAGCTGGGGGCCGACAGGGCCGGACGAGCAGTACTTC	CASSWGPTGPDEQYF
TRBV19	-	TRBJ1-2	-	TGTGCCAGTAGTTGGTCGACAGGTACTAGGAACTATGGCTACACCTTC	CASSWSTGTRNYGYTF
TRBV5-1	-	TRBJ2-1	TRBD2	TGCGCCAGCAGCTTTTCTAGCGGGAGCGCCATGAGGAATGAGCAGTTCTTC	CASSFSSGSAMRNEQFF
TRBV27	-	TRBJ2-7	-	TGTGCCAGCAGAAGCGGTTACTACGAGCAGTACTTC	CASRSGYYEQYF
TRBV7-2	-	TRBJ2-7	-	TGTGCCAGCAGCTTCGCCGGGGCCTACGAGCAGTACTTC	CASSFAGAYEQYF
TRBV7-9	-	TRBJ2-7	TRBD2	TGTGCCAGCAGCAGGAGGACTAGCGGGCACGAGCAGTACTTC	CASSRRTSGHEQYF
TRBV5-8	-	TRBJ2-2	-	TGTGCCAGCAGGGGAATAGGACAGCGCACCGGGGAGCTGTTTTTT	CASRGIGQRTGELFF
TRBV3-1/TRBV3-2	once	TRBJ1-2	-	TGTGCCAGCAGCCAAGAATGGGCCTCGTATGGCTACACCTTC	CASSQEWASYGYTF
TRBV30	-	TRBJ1-5	-	TGTGCCTGGGGCAGGGATAGCAATCAGCCCCAGCATTTT	CAWGRDSNQPQHF
TRBV2	-	TRBJ2-1	TRBD2	TGTGCCAGCACTTTAGCGGGCATTTACAATGAGCAGTTCTTC	CASTLAGIYNEQFF
TRBV24-1	-	TRBJ1-1	-	TGTGCCACCAGTGATTATAGGGGGACTGAAGCTTTCTTT	CATSDYRGTEAFF
TRBV2	-	TRBJ2-4	TRBD1	TGTGCCAGCAGTTTCCAAACAGGGGGATTAGCCAAAAACATTCAGTACTTC	CASSFQTGGLAKNIQYF